What follows are 29 T cell receptor beta chains derived from one specimen sequenced in a study of OX40 agonist ivuxolimab in advanced cancers. Assay: immunoSEQ multiplex PCR; the TCRdb copy retains only in-frame clones and omits some. The data show around 100,000 clones, 85% to 90% seen once. The sequencing here drew on CD4+ or CD8+ T cells sorted from blood, taken in a trial of the OX40 agonist ivuxolimab. Receptors were obtained from an adult with an advanced solid tumor such as melanoma, head and neck, liver or kidney cancer.

This clone has just one count. This chain connects TRBV19 to TRBJ1-2, with D tentatively TRBD1 (5 bases). The germline CDR1 and CDR2 sequences are LNHDA and SQIVND (reference sequence). There are 13 residues in the CDR3. V shed 8 bases and J shed 5 bases, with 15 bases lying between them. CDR3 sequence reads: CASSSGKLYGYTF. The CDR3 DNA sequence: TGTGCCAGTTCCTCAGGGAAACTTTATGGCTACACCTTC.

This chain links TRBV29-1 with TRBJ1-2; no definite D call. This CDR3 contains 11 residues. V gave up 0 bases and J gave up 2 bases, with 1 base separating them. Germline V gene data show CDR1 as SQVTM and CDR2 as ANQGSEA. The CDR3 sequence is CSVEENYGYTF. The CDR3 region has the DNA TGCAGCGTTGAAGAAAACTATGGCTACACCTTC.

The V gene is TRBV30, the J gene TRBJ1-5; a possible D gene is TRBD1 (5 bases). The CDR3 totals 12 residues. The germline V gene has CDR1 GTSNPN and CDR2 SVGIG (reference sequence). V lost 6 bases to trimming and J lost 5 bases, with 11 bases between them. The CDR3 spells CACTGVDQPQHF. The CDR3 region has the DNA TGTGCCTGTACGGGGGTGGATCAGCCCCAGCATTTT.

V gene TRBV5-4 combines with J gene TRBJ2-3; 9 bases agree with TRBD2. The CDR3 spans 19 residues. The V and J ends lost 0 bases and 1 base, in that order; junction bases with no gene match: 12. Germline V lookup: CDR1 SGHNT, CDR2 YYREEE (reference sequence). The CDR3 sequence: CASSLAPAKERGGTDTQYF. In DNA form, the CDR3 reads TGTGCCAGCAGCTTGGCCCCCGCTAAGGAGCGGGGGGGCACAGATACGCAGTATTTT.

V is TRBV25-1 and J is TRBJ1-4, with D tentatively TRBD1 (5 bases). V gave up 3 bases and J gave up 10 bases, with 15 bases separating them. CDR1 and CDR2 (germline): MGHDK, SYGVNS. The CDR3 has 14 residues. CDR3 sequence reads: CASSDEGNRGKLFF. CDR3 nucleotide sequence: TGTGCCAGCAGTGACGAGGGGAACAGAGGAAAACTGTTTTTT.

This sequence joins TRBV5-4 and TRBJ1-5; D is perhaps TRBD1 (5 bases). The CDR3 sequence is 16 residues long. Trimming stripped 0 bases from V and 5 bases from J, with 15 bases between. From germline, CDR1 is SGHNT and CDR2 YYREEE (reference sequence). DNA of the CDR3: TGTGCCAGCAGCTTGGCCCAGGGCGCGGGGGATCAGCCCCAGCATTTT. Translation gives CASSLAQGAGDQPQHF.

The rearrangement links TRBV30 to TRBJ2-7; D is uncertain. With 0 bases removed from V and 3 bases from J, the gap between germline ends came to 15 bases. CDR1 and CDR2 from the germline V gene are GTSNPN and SVGIG (reference sequence). CDR3 size: 15 residues. The CDR3 reads CAWSVPRPVRYEQYF. The CDR3 DNA is TGTGCCTGGAGTGTACCCCGTCCGGTTCGCTACGAGCAGTACTTC. The whole variable domain, remainder taken from reference TRBV30 and TRBJ2-7, is SQTIHQWPATLVQPVGSPLSLECTVEGTSNPNLYWYRQAAGRGLQLLFYSVGIGQISSEVPQNLSASRPQDRQFILSSKKLLLSDSGFYLCAWSVPRPVRYEQYFGPGTRLTVT.

This chain joins TRBV7-3 and TRBJ1-2; 7 bases agree with TRBD1. V gave up 3 bases and J gave up 8 bases; unmatched junction bases: 9. Germline values: CDR1 SGHTA, CDR2 FQGTGA. CDR3 length equals 14 residues. The CDR3 spells CASSFTGAARGYTF. The DNA for the CDR3 is TGTGCCAGCAGCTTCACAGGGGCAGCAAGAGGCTACACCTTC.

This chain connects TRBV7-9 to TRBJ2-2; D remains unclear. Germline lookup yields CDR1 SEHNR and CDR2 FQNEAQ (reference sequence). The CDR3 consists of 13 residues. Trimming stripped 5 bases from V and 3 bases from J, with 7 bases between. CDR3 sequence: CASSLRDTGELFF. The CDR3 DNA sequence: TGTGCCAGCAGCCTAAGAGACACCGGGGAGCTGTTTTTT.

V and J are TRBV18 and TRBJ1-2; no firm D call. Germline CDR1 reads KGHSH; CDR2 reads LQKENI. The CDR3 contains 17 residues. V lost 3 bases, J lost 0 bases, and 17 bases lay in between. The CDR3 loop is CASSPRLYAGANYGYTF. CDR3 in DNA: TGTGCCAGCTCACCTCGGCTCTATGCAGGCGCTAACTATGGCTACACCTTC. The complete variable domain, with remaining parts taken from reference TRBV18 and TRBJ1-2, reads NAGVMQNPRHLVRRRGQEARLRCSPMKGHSHVYWYRQLPEEGLKFMVYLQKENIIDESGMPKERFSAEFPKEGPSILRIQQVVRGDSAAYFCASSPRLYAGANYGYTFGSGTRLTVV.

V usage is TRBV27 and J usage is TRBJ1-1, with D uncertain. V was shortened by 7 bases and J by 7 bases, with 16 bases between the two germline ends. Per the germline V gene, CDR1 is MNHEY and CDR2 is SMNVEV (reference sequence). CDR3 length equals 13 residues. In DNA form, the CDR3 reads TGTGCCAGCATGGGCACGTTGAGAGGTGAAGCTTTCTTT. It translates to CASMGTLRGEAFF.

The chain is built from TRBV4-1 and TRBJ2-4; perhaps TRBD1 as D (8 bases). Germline loops: CDR1 MGHRA, CDR2 YSYEKL. There are 17 residues in the CDR3. V shed 0 bases and J shed 1 base, with 13 bases lying between them. CDR3 protein: CASSQEGGDRAKNIQYF. Written as DNA, the CDR3 is TGCGCCAGCAGCCAAGAGGGAGGGGACAGGGCCAAAAACATTCAGTACTTC.

The sample holds one count of this clone. Germline and junction disagree at one end, which may indicate a read error. This chain joins TRBV2 and TRBJ2-3, with 8 nucleotides matching TRBD2. The CDR3 runs to 14 residues. Germline CDR1 reads SNHLY; CDR2 reads FYNNEI. This CDR3 is CASREAGVVDTQYF. DNA of the CDR3: TGTGCCAGCAGAGAAGCGGGAGTGGTCGATACGCAGTATTTT.

This chain uses TRBV4-2 with TRBJ2-3; D call uncertain. CDR1 is LGHNA and CDR2 is YNFKEQ in the germline V gene. This CDR3 has 14 amino acids. The V end was cut by 1 base, the J end by 4 bases, with 9 bases between. The CDR3 DNA reads TGTGCCAGCAGCCAAGCGGAACGTCCAGATACGCAGTATTTT. The encoded protein is CASSQAERPDTQYF.

This chain joins TRBV7-2 and TRBJ1-2; 7 bases agree with TRBD1. Trimming removed 2 bases from V and 8 bases from J; junction bases left unmatched: 8. The CDR3 covers 14 residues. Germline loops: CDR1 SGHTA, CDR2 FQGNSA. CDR3: CASSLNRGAEGYTF. The CDR3 DNA reads as TGTGCCAGCAGCTTAAACAGGGGCGCAGAGGGCTACACCTTC.

This clone was seen a few times. The chain uses TRBV6-1 and TRBJ1-6, with TRBD1 identical over 7 bases. The CDR3 sequence is 14 residues long. V shed 6 bases, J shed 10 bases, and the junction held 9 bases outside the gene matches. Germline V gene sequence: CDR1 MNHNS, CDR2 SASEGT. CDR3 coding DNA: TGTGCCAGCAGACCCGGACAGGTCGTCTCACCCCTCCACTTT. Translated: CASRPGQVVSPLHF.

This chain uses TRBV5-1 with TRBJ1-1, with TRBD1 as a possible D gene (5 bases). CDR1 and CDR2 (germline): SGHRS, YFSETQ. V was cut by 4 bases and J by 5 bases, with 15 bases left in between. CDR3 length: 14 amino acids. The CDR3 sequence is CASSMTAGGTEAFF. The CDR3 region has the DNA TGCGCCAGCAGCATGACAGCGGGGGGAACTGAAGCTTTCTTT.

The rearrangement joins TRBV18 to TRBJ1-1; a possible D gene is TRBD1 (6 bases). Trimming removed 5 bases at V and 11 bases at J, with 24 bases between. This CDR3 is built from 15 residues. Germline CDR1 is KGHSH and CDR2 is LQKENI. CDR3 residues: CASSSVRLTGEVAFF. The CDR3 nucleotides read TGTGCCAGCTCATCCGTACGTTTGACAGGCGAGGTGGCTTTCTTT. The full variable domain, rest sourced from reference TRBV18 and TRBJ1-1, is NAGVMQNPRHLVRRRGQEARLRCSPMKGHSHVYWYRQLPEEGLKFMVYLQKENIIDESGMPKERFSAEFPKEGPSILRIQQVVRGDSAAYFCASSSVRLTGEVAFFGQGTRLTVV.

CDR3 in amino acids: CASSHTPGGGNQPQHF. The CDR3 DNA is TGCGCCAGCAGCCATACTCCAGGGGGTGGCAATCAGCCCCAGCATTTT. The chain carries TRBV4-1 and TRBJ1-5, with 7 bases matching TRBD1. Germline trimming cut 3 bases from V and 2 bases from J; bases unmatched to any gene: 7. The CDR3 sequence is 16 residues long. Germline V gene sequence: CDR1 MGHRA, CDR2 YSYEKL.

The chain carries TRBV15 and TRBJ2-5, with a tentative D call TRBD2 (5 bases). The CDR3 totals 16 residues. V was cut by 5 bases and J by 3 bases, with 19 bases left in between. The germline gives CDR1 LNHNV, CDR2 YYDKDF (reference sequence). CDR3 sequence: CATSVRRGLLKETQYF. The CDR3 DNA sequence: TGTGCCACCAGCGTCCGACGAGGACTCCTCAAAGAGACCCAGTACTTC. Variable domain in full (rest from reference TRBV15 and TRBJ2-5): DAMVIQNPRYQVTQFGKPVTLSCSQTLNHNVMYWYQQKSSQAPKLLFHYYDKDFNNEADTPDNFQSRRPNTSFCFLDIRSPGLGDTAMYLCATSVRRGLLKETQYFGPGTRLLVL.

This clone was observed a handful of times. The gene calls are TRBV18 and TRBJ2-7; no clear D gene. Germline V gene sequence: CDR1 KGHSH, CDR2 LQKENI. CDR3 size: 12 residues. The V end lost 3 bases, the J end lost 4 bases, and 7 bases lay between the germline ends. CDR3 sequence reads: CASSPVGYEQYF. The CDR3 coding sequence is TGTGCCAGCTCACCGGTCGGGTACGAGCAGTACTTC.

This clone has more than one count but fewer than ten. CDR3: CASSGGNSYEQYF. The CDR3 DNA follows: TGCGCCAGCAGTGGGGGGAATTCCTACGAGCAGTACTTC. This chain joins TRBV10-2 and TRBJ2-7; possibly TRBD1 or TRBD2 for D (5 bases each). This CDR3 is built from 13 residues. Germline V gene lookup returns CDR1 WSHSY and CDR2 SAAADI. V lost 4 bases, J lost 1 base, and 8 bases lay in between.

The table lists this clone with a count of one. The chain links TRBV4-1 to TRBJ2-3, with no clear D. Germline V gene sequence: CDR1 MGHRA, CDR2 YSYEKL. There are 14 residues in the CDR3. V was trimmed by 1 base and J by 2 bases, leaving 7 bases between them. CDR3 bases: TGCGCCAGCAGCCAAGTCACCCTCACAGATACGCAGTATTTT. Translated, it gives CASSQVTLTDTQYF.

In its sample, this clone was seen a few times. The chain joins TRBV5-1 to TRBJ2-2; possibly TRBD2 for D (6 bases). Trimming removed 5 bases from V and 6 bases from J, with 14 bases in between. The germline V gene encodes CDR1 SGHRS and CDR2 YFSETQ. The length of the CDR3 is 14 residues. In DNA form, the CDR3 reads TGCGCCAGCAGGAGGGACTTAGGATCCGGGGAGCTGTTTTTT. Its protein is CASRRDLGSGELFF.

The chain employs TRBV9 and TRBJ2-2; D is unclear. The CDR3 totals 13 residues. Trimming took off 6 bases at V and 5 bases at J, with 11 bases between the two ends. CDR1 is SGDLS and CDR2 is YYNGEE in the germline V gene. CDR3 nucleotides: TGTGCCAGCACCCCCCAGTCAACCGGGGAGCTGTTTTTT. This encodes CASTPQSTGELFF.

The J gene is TRBJ1-1, the V gene TRBV5-1; a possible D gene is TRBD1 (6 bases). V lost 2 bases and J lost 11, with 19 bases in between. The CDR3 is 14 residues long. Germline CDR1 SGHRS, CDR2 YFSETQ. CDR3 in amino acids: CASSLHPGAPQAFF. The CDR3 DNA is TGCGCCAGCAGCTTACATCCAGGGGCCCCCCAGGCTTTCTTT.

The chain has TRBV5-6 and TRBJ1-4, with D tentatively TRBD1 (5 bases). The length of the CDR3 is 14 residues. V was shortened by 2 bases and J by 8 bases, with 13 bases between the two germline ends. In germline, CDR1 is SGHDT, CDR2 YYEEEE. CDR3 nucleotide sequence: TGTGCCAGCAGCTTCGCAGGGACGGGGGAAAAACTGTTTTTT. It codes for CASSFAGTGEKLFF.

This chain uses TRBV6-6 with TRBJ1-1, with TRBD1 as a possible D gene (6 bases). There are 14 residues in the CDR3. V shed 0 bases and J shed 9 bases, with 14 bases lying between them. Germline values: CDR1 MNHNY, CDR2 SVGAGI (reference sequence). The CDR3 loop is CASSYSAGDGKAFF. In nucleotides, the CDR3 is TGTGCCAGCAGTTACTCAGCAGGGGATGGGAAAGCTTTCTTT.

The chain joins TRBV6-5 to TRBJ1-4; a weak D match, TRBD1 (5 bases). The germline V gene has CDR1 MNHEY and CDR2 SVGAGI. This CDR3 region has 13 residues. Trimming cost V 2 bases and J 8 bases, with 9 bases left between them. Here the CDR3 DNA reads TGTGCCAGCAGTTACAGGGGCGGGGAAAAACTGTTTTTT. Its translation: CASSYRGGEKLFF.